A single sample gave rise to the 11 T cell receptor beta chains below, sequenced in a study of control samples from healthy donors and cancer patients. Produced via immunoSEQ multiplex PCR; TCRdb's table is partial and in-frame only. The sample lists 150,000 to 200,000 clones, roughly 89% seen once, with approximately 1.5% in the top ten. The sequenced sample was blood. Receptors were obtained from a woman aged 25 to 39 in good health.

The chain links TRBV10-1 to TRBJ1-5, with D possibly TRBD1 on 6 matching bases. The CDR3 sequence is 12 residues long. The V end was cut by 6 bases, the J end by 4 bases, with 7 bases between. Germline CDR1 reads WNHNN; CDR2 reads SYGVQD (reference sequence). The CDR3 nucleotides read TGCGCCAGCAGAGACAGGAATCAGCCCCAGCATTTT. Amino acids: CASRDRNQPQHF.

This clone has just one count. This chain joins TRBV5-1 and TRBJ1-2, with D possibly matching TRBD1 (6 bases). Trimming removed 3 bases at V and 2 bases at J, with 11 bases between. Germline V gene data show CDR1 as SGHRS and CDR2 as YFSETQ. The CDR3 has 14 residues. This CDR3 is CASSWGTNNYGYTF. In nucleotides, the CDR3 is TGCGCCAGCAGCTGGGGGACAAACAACTATGGCTACACCTTC.

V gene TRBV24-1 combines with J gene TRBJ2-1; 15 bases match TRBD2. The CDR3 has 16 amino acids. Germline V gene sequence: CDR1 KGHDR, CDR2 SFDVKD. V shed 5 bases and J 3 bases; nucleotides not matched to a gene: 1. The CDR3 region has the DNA TGTGCCACCAGTGGGACTAGCGGGAGGGGCTACAATGAGCAGTTCTTC. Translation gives CATSGTSGRGYNEQFF.

The CDR3 DNA reads as TGTGCCAGCAGTGGGACTGCCAGCAATCAGCCCCAGCATTTT. The encoded protein is CASSGTASNQPQHF. V and J are TRBV6-6 and TRBJ1-5; a possible D gene is TRBD1 (5 bases). Trimming shortened V by 5 bases and J by 1 base, and 9 bases separated the two germline ends. CDR3 length: 14 residues. Per the germline V gene, CDR1 is MNHNY and CDR2 is SVGAGI (reference sequence).

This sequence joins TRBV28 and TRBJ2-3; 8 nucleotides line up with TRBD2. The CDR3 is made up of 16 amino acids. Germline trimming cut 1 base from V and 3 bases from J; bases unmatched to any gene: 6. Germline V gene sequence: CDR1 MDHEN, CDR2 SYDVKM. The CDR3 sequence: CASSLSSGGPTDTQYF. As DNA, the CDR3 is TGTGCCAGCAGTTTATCGTCGGGAGGGCCTACAGATACGCAGTATTTT.

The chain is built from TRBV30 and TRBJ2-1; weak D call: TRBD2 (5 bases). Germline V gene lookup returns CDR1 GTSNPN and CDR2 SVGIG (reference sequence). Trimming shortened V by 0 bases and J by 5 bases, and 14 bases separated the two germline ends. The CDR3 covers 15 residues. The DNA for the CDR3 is TGTGCCTGGAGTGTATGGGGTTCGGGAAACAATGAGCAGTTCTTC. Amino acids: CAWSVWGSGNNEQFF.

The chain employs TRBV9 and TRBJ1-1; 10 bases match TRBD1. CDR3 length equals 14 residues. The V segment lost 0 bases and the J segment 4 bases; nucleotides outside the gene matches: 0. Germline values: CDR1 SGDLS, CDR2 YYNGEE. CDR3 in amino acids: CASSVGQGATEAFF. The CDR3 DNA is TGTGCCAGCAGCGTAGGACAGGGGGCCACTGAAGCTTTCTTT.

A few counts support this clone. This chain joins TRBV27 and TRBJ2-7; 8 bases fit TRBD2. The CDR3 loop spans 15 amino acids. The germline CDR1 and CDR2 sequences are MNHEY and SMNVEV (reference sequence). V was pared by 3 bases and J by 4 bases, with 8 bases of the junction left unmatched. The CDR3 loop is CASSFFPGGRYEQYF. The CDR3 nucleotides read TGTGCCAGCAGTTTTTTCCCGGGGGGGCGGTACGAGCAGTACTTC.

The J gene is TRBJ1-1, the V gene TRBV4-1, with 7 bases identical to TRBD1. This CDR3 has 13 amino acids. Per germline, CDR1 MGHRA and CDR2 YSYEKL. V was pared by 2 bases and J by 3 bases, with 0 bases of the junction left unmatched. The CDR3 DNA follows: TGCGCCAGCAGCCAACAGGGGGACACTGAAGCTTTCTTT. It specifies CASSQQGDTEAFF.

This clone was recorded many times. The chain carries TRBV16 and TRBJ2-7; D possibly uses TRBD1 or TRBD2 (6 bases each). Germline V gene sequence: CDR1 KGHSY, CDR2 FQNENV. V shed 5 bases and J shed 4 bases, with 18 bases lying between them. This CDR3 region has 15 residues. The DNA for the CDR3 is TGTGCCAGCAGCAAATGGGGGGCAGAGAGTTACGAGCAGTACTTC. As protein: CASSKWGAESYEQYF.

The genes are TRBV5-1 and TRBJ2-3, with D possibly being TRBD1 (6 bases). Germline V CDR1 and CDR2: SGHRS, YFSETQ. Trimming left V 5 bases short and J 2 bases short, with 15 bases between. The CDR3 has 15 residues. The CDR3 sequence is CASRTGLPITDTQYF. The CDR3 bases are TGCGCCAGCAGGACAGGTCTTCCAATCACAGATACGCAGTATTTT.